This entry lists 30 T cell receptor beta chains sequenced from one sample in a study of tumor-infiltrating lymphocytes in primary liver carcinoma. Starting material of 450 to 500 ng total RNA yielded TCR beta cDNA via a constant-region primer. A slightly modified ARM-PCR protocol with three nested multiplex PCR rounds produced these TCR beta libraries. TRBV1-TRBV30 forward primers and a C-beta reverse primer were used in the first two PCR rounds, which each ran for about 9 cycles. TCRdb reprocessed the multiplex PCR reads via MiXCR and lists one record per CDR3 protein. The table records around 330,000 distinct CDR3 sequences, 50% to 75% of them present only once. The source of the blood RNA was unsorted whole blood, and germline DNA was extracted as well. The sample was peripheral blood. These receptors were collected from a woman aged 25 to 39 with primary liver carcinoma and hepatitis B virus infection.

This clonotype was counted only a few times. The chain carries TRBV6-2 or TRBV6-3 and TRBJ1-1; 9 nucleotides align to TRBD1. CDR1 and CDR2 (germline): MNHEY, SVGEGT. The CDR3 loop spans 16 amino acids. J gave up 3 bases and V 6 bases, and 11 bases lay outside the gene matches. The DNA of the CDR3 is TGTGCCAGCAGACCCATACAGGGGGCGTATGACACTGAAGCTTTCTTT. It codes for CASRPIQGAYDTEAFF.

This chain uses TRBV4-3 with TRBJ2-2, with a possible D match to TRBD2 (6 bases). The germline V and J ends were trimmed by 4 bases and 4 bases, with 22 bases remaining between them. This CDR3 is built from 18 residues. Germline CDR1 is LGHNA and CDR2 is YSLEER. CDR3 sequence reads: CASSLPAAGTQLTGELFF. CDR3 coding DNA: TGCGCCAGCAGCCTTCCGGCGGCGGGGACTCAACTCACCGGGGAGCTGTTTTTT.

Of note for this clonotype: The junction differs from germline at one of its ends, possibly a read error. The CDR3 protein is CAGSPRGAGGGNEQFF. Here the CDR3 DNA reads TGTGCCGGCAGCCCCCGAGGAGCGGGAGGAGGCAATGAGCAGTTCTTC. The rearrangement links TRBV11-1 to TRBJ2-1; TRBD2 matches 9 bases. The CDR3 is 16 amino acids. Germline CDR1 SGHAT, CDR2 FQDESV (reference sequence).

There are a few counts of this clonotype. The chain links TRBV7-8 to TRBJ2-1, with 9 bases that match TRBD2. This CDR3 has 13 residues. V gave up 9 bases and J gave up 6 bases; unmatched junction bases: 6. Looked up from germline, CDR1 is SGHVS and CDR2 is FQNEAQ. DNA of the CDR3: TGTGCCAGTAATAGCGGGAGTAGCAATGAGCAGTTCTTC. Residues: CASNSGSSNEQFF.

Note on this clonotype: The conserved closing phenylalanine or tryptophan is absent in this CDR3, likely reflecting a read error. The V gene is TRBV11-2, the J gene TRBJ2-1, with D perhaps TRBD1 (5 bases). The CDR3 covers 16 residues. CDR1 and CDR2 (germline): SGHAT, FQNNGV. DNA for the CDR3: TGTGCGAGCAGCTTTCAGGGTTACTCTTCCTACAATGAGCAGTTCTGC. Translating gives CASSFQGYSSYNEQFC.

This clonotype has a handful of counts. The chain links TRBV2 to TRBJ2-2; 7 bases line up with TRBD2. V lost 8 bases, J lost 2 bases, and 5 bases stayed unmatched. CDR1 and CDR2 (germline): SNHLY, FYNNEI. There are 14 residues in the CDR3. The CDR3 here is CASGGEANTGELFF. CDR3 nucleotides: TGTGCCAGCGGGGGGGAAGCTAACACCGGGGAGCTGTTTTTT.

Worth noting for this clonotype: A read error is possible here, since a much larger clone lies one base away. The chain links TRBV24-1 to TRBJ2-3; the D gene is possibly TRBD1 (6 bases). This CDR3 has 16 amino acids. CDR1 is KGHDR and CDR2 is SFDVKD in the germline V gene. The CDR3 coding sequence is TGTGCCACCAGTGATTTCCGAGGGATGGGGGCAGATACGCGGTATTTT. It encodes CATSDFRGMGADTRYF.

This clonotype was picked up one time. The genes are TRBV24-1 and TRBJ2-5; TRBD1 aligns across 7 bases. J was trimmed by 2 bases and V by 7 bases; bases with no gene match: 0. CDR1 is KGHDR, CDR2 SFDVKD, per germline. The CDR3 is 12 amino acids. The DNA of the CDR3 is TGTGCCACCAGACAGGGGCAAGAGACCCAGTACTTC. Residues: CATRQGQETQYF.

To note about this clonotype: With a much larger clone just one base away, this may be a read error. The V and J genes are TRBV12-5 and TRBJ1-1, with unresolved D. The CDR3 runs to 13 residues. Germline assignment: CDR1 LGHNT and CDR2 FRNRAP. The V end lost 7 bases, the J end lost 4 bases, and 13 bases lay between the germline ends. The DNA of the CDR3 is TGTGCTAGTGCCCCTGGGGAAGGCACTGAAGCTTTCTTT. This encodes CASAPGEGTEAFF.

The chain joins TRBV6-1 to TRBJ2-7; the match to TRBD2 covers 8 bases. The CDR3 totals 16 residues. Losses at the gene ends were 3 bases for V and 4 bases for J; bases not matched to a gene: 11. Germline CDR1 MNHNS, CDR2 SASEGT. CDR3: CASSDHPNGRGYEQYF. The CDR3, as DNA: TGTGCCAGCAGTGACCACCCTAACGGGAGGGGGTACGAGCAGTACTTC.

The chain employs TRBV11-2 and TRBJ2-1; 7 nucleotides match TRBD1. Germline CDR1 is SGHAT and CDR2 is FQNNGV. The ends lost 10 bases at V and 6 bases at J; junction bases unmatched: 12. The CDR3 runs 14 residues. The CDR3 spells CANIPGQSANEQFF. The CDR3 region has the DNA TGTGCCAACATCCCGGGACAGTCTGCCAATGAGCAGTTCTTC.

V is TRBV15 and J is TRBJ2-1; no clear D. The CDR3 loop spans 19 amino acids. Germline V gives CDR1 LNHNV, CDR2 YYDKDF (reference sequence). Trimming pared 3 bases from V and 2 bases from J, leaving 23 bases between. CDR3 amino acids: CATSREGSSHTLTYNEQFF. The CDR3 nucleotides are TGTGCCACCAGCAGGGAAGGGTCCTCACACACGCTGACCTACAATGAGCAGTTCTTC. Supplemented by reference TRBV15 and TRBJ2-1, the full variable domain reads DAMVIQNPRYQVTQFGKPVTLSCSQTLNHNVMYWYQQKSSQAPKLLFHYYDKDFNNEADTPDNFQSRRPNTSFCFLDIRSPGLGDTAMYLCATSREGSSHTLTYNEQFFGPGTRLTVL.

The gene calls are TRBV2 and TRBJ1-1; 7 bases agree with TRBD1. The CDR3 extends over 11 amino acids. After removal of 7 bases from V and 10 bases from J, the junction contained 6 bases not matched to a gene. Germline V gene sequence: CDR1 SNHLY, CDR2 FYNNEI. CDR3 in DNA: TGTGCCAGCAAGTTTGGGACAGCAGCTTTCTTT. Its translation: CASKFGTAAFF.

This clonotype showed up just a few times. V usage is TRBV14 and J usage is TRBJ1-5; 7 bases agree with TRBD1. The V gene's germline CDR1 is SGHDN and CDR2 FVKESK. The CDR3 consists of 16 residues. V lost 4 bases, J lost 3 bases, and 9 bases stayed unmatched. The DNA for the CDR3 is TGTGCCAGCAGCCGACCTAACAGGGGAGACAATCAGCCCCAGCATTTT. This translates into CASSRPNRGDNQPQHF.

Worth noting for this clonotype: Compared with germline, one end of the junction differs, possibly owing to a read error. The rearrangement links TRBV29-1 to TRBJ1-1; D perhaps matches TRBD1 (5 bases). The CDR3 totals 15 residues. CDR1 is SQVTM, CDR2 ANQGSEA, per germline. The CDR3 protein is CSVGTGRQSVTEVFF. The CDR3 DNA reads TGCAGCGTTGGAACGGGGCGTCAGTCGGTCACTGAAGTTTTCTTT.

This clonotype was recorded at least ten times. The chain employs TRBV5-6 and TRBJ1-1, with TRBD1 as a possible D gene (6 bases). CDR1 is SGHDT, CDR2 YYEEEE, per germline. Trimming removed 3 bases from V and 5 bases from J, with 14 bases in between. This CDR3 is 14 amino acids long. The CDR3 DNA follows: TGTGCCAGCAGCTCTTACAGGGCCGGGACTGAAGCTTTCTTT. It yields the protein CASSSYRAGTEAFF.

In this sample, this clonotype turned up a few times. A much larger clone lies a single base off, so this may be a read error. The chain joins TRBV11-3 to TRBJ1-2; possibly TRBD1 for D (6 bases). CDR1 and CDR2 (germline): SGHNT, YENEEA. This CDR3 spans 15 amino acids. V lost 0 bases to trimming and J lost 6 bases, with 14 bases between them. The CDR3 bases are TGTGCCAGCAGCTTAGAAGCGGTGGGGGACAATGGCTACACCTTC. It translates to CASSLEAVGDNGYTF.

Comment on this clonotype: Germline is not matched at one junction end, which may reflect a read error. The V and J genes are TRBV4-2 and TRBJ2-4; no clear D gene. From germline, CDR1 is LGHNA and CDR2 YNFKEQ. The CDR3 is 18 residues long. Written as DNA, the CDR3 is TGTACCAGCAGCCAAGATAGAACTAACGGTTTGGCCAAAAACATTCAGTACTTC. It encodes CTSSQDRTNGLAKNIQYF.

V is TRBV28 and J is TRBJ1-5; D is ambiguous. Germline V lookup: CDR1 MDHEN, CDR2 SYDVKM. This CDR3 contains 10 residues. Trimming took off 4 bases at V and 7 bases at J, with 2 bases between the two ends. As DNA, the CDR3 is TGTGCCAGCAGTTCACAGCCCCAGCATTTT. Translation gives CASSSQPQHF.

This clonotype was seen repeatedly, ten times or more. This rearrangement joins TRBV29-1 to TRBJ2-7; 14 bases agree with TRBD2. The CDR3 totals 14 residues. V lost 4 bases, J lost 6 bases, and 5 bases stayed unmatched. Germline CDR1 SQVTM, CDR2 ANQGSEA. The CDR3 loop reads CSVATSGRAAEQYF. The CDR3 coding sequence is TGCAGCGTTGCGACTAGCGGGAGGGCCGCCGAGCAGTACTTC.

On this clonotype itself: A read error may explain this, as a much larger clone is one base away. The chain joins TRBV4-1 to TRBJ2-1; 8 positions match TRBD2. Losses at the gene ends were 1 base for V and 8 bases for J; bases not matched to a gene: 19. The CDR3 totals 19 residues. Germline lookup yields CDR1 MGHRA and CDR2 YSYEKL. The CDR3 DNA reads TGCGCCAGCAGCCAAGGGCTAGCGGGTTTGTTAAGTTCTGACTATGAGCAGTTCTTC. Protein: CASSQGLAGLLSSDYEQFF.

A note on this clonotype: The junction departs from the called germline gene at one end, perhaps through a read error. This rearrangement joins TRBV7-8 to TRBJ2-7; D is ambiguous. The CDR3 sequence is 15 residues long. Germline V gene lookup returns CDR1 SGHVS and CDR2 FQNEAQ. The CDR3 is CASSLDLGRSYVQYF. The CDR3 coding sequence is TGTGCCAGCAGCTTAGACCTAGGCAGATCCTACGTGCAGTACTTC.

On this clonotype: One end of the junction fails to match germline, which may point to a read error. J is TRBJ2-3 and V is TRBV11-2; no clear D gene. The CDR3 consists of 16 residues. The germline gives CDR1 SGHAT, CDR2 FQNNGV. CDR3 nucleotides: TGTGCAAGCAGCTCCCCCGGACCTCCATGCACAGATACGCAGTATTTT. It translates to CASSSPGPPCTDTQYF.

About this clonotype: One junction end disagrees with the germline gene, perhaps due to a read error. The genes are TRBV11-2 and TRBJ2-3; D is ambiguous. The CDR3 length is 12 residues. Germline loops: CDR1 SGHAT, CDR2 FQNNGV. The CDR3 here is CARTPYTNTQYF. The CDR3 region has the DNA TGTGCCAGGACCCCCTACACAAATACGCAGTATTTT.

This clonotype is a singleton in its sample. This may be a read error, as it is one base from a much larger clone. The CDR3 nucleotides are TGCATCGTTGCTTACGGGCAGGAGGTTGAAGCTTTCTTT. It encodes CIVAYGQEVEAFF. The chain links TRBV29-1 to TRBJ1-1, with D uncertain. Per the germline V gene, CDR1 is SQVTM and CDR2 is ANQGSEA. This CDR3 comprises 13 residues.

At least ten counts were recorded for this clonotype. The chain employs TRBV12-3 or TRBV12-4 and TRBJ2-3; 8 positions agree with TRBD1. V lost 3 bases to trimming and J lost 2 bases; unmatched junction nucleotides: 7. The CDR3 has 16 amino acids. CDR3 region: CASSLDQGAFTDTQYF. The DNA of the CDR3 is TGTGCCAGCAGTTTGGATCAGGGGGCCTTCACAGATACGCAGTATTTT.

Note on this clonotype: A clone one base away is much larger, so this may be a read error. The J gene is TRBJ2-7, the V gene TRBV6-5; D tentatively fits TRBD1 or TRBD2 (5 bases each). CDR1 and CDR2 from the germline V gene are MNHEY and SVGAGI. The CDR3 is 13 amino acids. The CDR3 is CTSRNGGSYEQYF. DNA of the CDR3: TGTACCAGCAGGAATGGGGGTTCCTACGAGCAGTACTTC.

The V and J genes are TRBV19 and TRBJ1-5, with 9 bases lining up with TRBD1. Germline CDR1 reads LNHDA; CDR2 reads SQIVND (reference sequence). V was pared by 3 bases and J by 7 bases, with 7 bases of the junction left unmatched. This CDR3 comprises 15 residues. The CDR3 bases are TGTGCCAGTAGTATGGGACAGGGAGGAGTCCAGCCCCAGCATTTT. It yields the protein CASSMGQGGVQPQHF. Filled out from reference TRBV19 and TRBJ1-5, the complete variable domain reads DGGITQSPKYLFRKEGQNVTLSCEQNLNHDAMYWYRQDPGQGLRLIYYSQIVNDFQKGDIAEGYSVSREKKESFPLTVTSAQKNPTAFYLCASSMGQGGVQPQHFGDGTRLSIL.

In the case of this clonotype: One junction end disagrees with the germline gene, perhaps due to a read error. CDR3 DNA sequence: TGTGTCAGCAGTGAACCAGTGAATAGCAATCAGCCCCAGCATTTT. Residues: CVSSEPVNSNQPQHF. The V gene is TRBV6-1, the J gene TRBJ1-5; D unclear. Germline CDR1 MNHNS, CDR2 SASEGT. The CDR3 runs to 15 residues.

The V gene is TRBV4-1, the J gene TRBJ2-7; a possible D gene is TRBD1 (5 bases). CDR3 length: 15 residues. Germline assignment: CDR1 MGHRA and CDR2 YSYEKL. V was trimmed by 1 base and J by 5 bases, leaving 15 bases between them. CDR3 loop: CASSQVGRDGNEQYF. DNA of the CDR3: TGCGCCAGCAGCCAAGTGGGCAGGGATGGCAACGAGCAGTACTTC.